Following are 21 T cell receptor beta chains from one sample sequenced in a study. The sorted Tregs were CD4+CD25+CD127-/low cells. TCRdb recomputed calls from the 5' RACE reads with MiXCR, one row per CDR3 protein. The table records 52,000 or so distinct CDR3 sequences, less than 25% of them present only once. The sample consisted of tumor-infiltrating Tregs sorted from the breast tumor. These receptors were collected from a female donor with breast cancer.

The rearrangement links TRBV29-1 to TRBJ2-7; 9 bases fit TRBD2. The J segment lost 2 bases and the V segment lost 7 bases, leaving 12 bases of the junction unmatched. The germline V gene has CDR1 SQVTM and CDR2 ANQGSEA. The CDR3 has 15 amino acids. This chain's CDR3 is CSARTSAYNTYEQYF. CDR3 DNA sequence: TGCAGCGCCCGGACTAGCGCATACAACACCTACGAGCAGTACTTC.

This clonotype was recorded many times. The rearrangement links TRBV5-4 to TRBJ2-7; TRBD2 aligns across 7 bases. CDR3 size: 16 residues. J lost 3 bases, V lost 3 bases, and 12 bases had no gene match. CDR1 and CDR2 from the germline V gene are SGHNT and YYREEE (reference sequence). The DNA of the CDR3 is TGTGCCAGCAGCTGGGGGGGGAGATTTGGGAACTACGAGCAGTACTTC. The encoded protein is CASSWGGRFGNYEQYF. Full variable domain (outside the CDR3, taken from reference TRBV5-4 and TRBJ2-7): ETGVTQSPTHLIKTRGQQVTLRCSSQSGHNTVSWYQQALGQGPQFIFQYYREEENGRGNFPPRFSGLQFPNYSSELNVNALELDDSALYLCASSWGGRFGNYEQYFGPGTRLTVT.

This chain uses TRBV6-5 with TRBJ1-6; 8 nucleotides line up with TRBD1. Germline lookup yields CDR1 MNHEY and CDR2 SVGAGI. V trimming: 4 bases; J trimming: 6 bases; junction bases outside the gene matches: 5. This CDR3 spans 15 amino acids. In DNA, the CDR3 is TGTGCCAGCAGTTCAATAGACAGGGGTAATTCACCCCTCCACTTT. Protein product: CASSSIDRGNSPLHF.

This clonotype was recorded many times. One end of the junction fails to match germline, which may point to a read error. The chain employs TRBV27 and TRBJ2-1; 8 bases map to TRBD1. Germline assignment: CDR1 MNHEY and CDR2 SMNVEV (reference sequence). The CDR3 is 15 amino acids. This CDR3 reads CASRRNRDRYNEQFF. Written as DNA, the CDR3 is TGTGCCAGCAGACGTAACCGGGACAGGTACAACGAGCAGTTCTTC.

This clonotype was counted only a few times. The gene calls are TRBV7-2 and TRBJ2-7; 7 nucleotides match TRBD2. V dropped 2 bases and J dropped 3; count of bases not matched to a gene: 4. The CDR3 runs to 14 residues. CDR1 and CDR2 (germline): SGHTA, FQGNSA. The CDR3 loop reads CASSLRGDYYEQYF. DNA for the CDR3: TGTGCCAGCAGCTTACGCGGGGACTACTACGAGCAGTACTTC.

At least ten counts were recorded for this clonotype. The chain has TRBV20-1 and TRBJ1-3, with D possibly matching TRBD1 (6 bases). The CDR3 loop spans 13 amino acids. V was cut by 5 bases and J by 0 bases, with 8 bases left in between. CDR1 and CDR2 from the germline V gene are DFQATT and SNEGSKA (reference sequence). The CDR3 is CSAETGSGNTIYF. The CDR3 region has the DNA TGCAGTGCTGAGACAGGCTCTGGAAACACCATATATTTT.

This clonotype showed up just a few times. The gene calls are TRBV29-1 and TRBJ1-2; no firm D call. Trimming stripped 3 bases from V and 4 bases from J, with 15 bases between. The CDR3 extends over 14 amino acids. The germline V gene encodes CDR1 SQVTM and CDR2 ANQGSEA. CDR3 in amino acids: CSVEAGLGFYGYTF. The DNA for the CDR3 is TGCAGCGTTGAGGCCGGGTTGGGGTTCTATGGCTACACCTTC.

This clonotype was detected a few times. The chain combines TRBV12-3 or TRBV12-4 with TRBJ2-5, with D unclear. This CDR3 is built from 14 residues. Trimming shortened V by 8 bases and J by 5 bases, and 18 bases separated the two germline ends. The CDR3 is CASSLGNQQETQYF. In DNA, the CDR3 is TGTGCCAGCTCCCTCGGCAACCAGCAGGAGACCCAGTACTTC.

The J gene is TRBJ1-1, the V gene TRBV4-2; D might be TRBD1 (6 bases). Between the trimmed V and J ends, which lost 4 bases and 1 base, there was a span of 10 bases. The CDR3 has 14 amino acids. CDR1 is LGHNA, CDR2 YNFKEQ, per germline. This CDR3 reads CASSLQGSNTEAFF. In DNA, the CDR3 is TGTGCCAGCAGCCTTCAGGGGTCGAACACTGAAGCTTTCTTT.

The CDR3 bases are TGTGCCAGCAGCCTGAGGGGACTAGCGGGGTACACAGATACGCAGTATTTT. Translated, it gives CASSLRGLAGYTDTQYF. The rearrangement uses TRBV13 and TRBJ2-3, with TRBD2 matching over 13 bases. This CDR3 has 17 residues. The ends lost 5 bases at V and 2 bases at J; junction bases unmatched: 7. CDR1 is PRHDT and CDR2 is FYEKMQ in the germline V gene (reference sequence). The variable domain in full, completed from reference TRBV13 and TRBJ2-3, reads AAGVIQSPRHLIKEKRETATLKCYPIPRHDTVYWYQQGPGQDPQFLISFYEKMQSDKGSIPDRFSAQQFSDYHSELNMSSLELGDSALYFCASSLRGLAGYTDTQYFGPGTRLTVL.

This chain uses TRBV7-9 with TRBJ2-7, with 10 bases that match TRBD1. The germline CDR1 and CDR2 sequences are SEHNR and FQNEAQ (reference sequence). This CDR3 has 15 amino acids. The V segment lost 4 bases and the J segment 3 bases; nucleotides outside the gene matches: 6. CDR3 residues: CASSWTGTGVYEQYF. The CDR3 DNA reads TGTGCCAGCAGCTGGACCGGGACAGGGGTCTACGAGCAGTACTTC.

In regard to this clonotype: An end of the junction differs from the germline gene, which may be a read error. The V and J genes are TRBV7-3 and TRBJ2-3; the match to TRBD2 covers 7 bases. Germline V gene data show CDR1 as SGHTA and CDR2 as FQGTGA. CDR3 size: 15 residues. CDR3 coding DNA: TGTGCCAGCAGCTTAGCGGGGGAGTCCACAGGTACGCAGTATTTT. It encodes CASSLAGESTGTQYF. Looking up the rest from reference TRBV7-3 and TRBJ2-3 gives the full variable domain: GAGVSQTPSNKVTEKGKYVELRCDPISGHTALYWYRQSLGQGPEFLIYFQGTGAADDSGLPNDRFFAVRPEGSVSTLKIQRTERGDSAVYLCASSLAGESTGTQYFGPGTRLTVL.

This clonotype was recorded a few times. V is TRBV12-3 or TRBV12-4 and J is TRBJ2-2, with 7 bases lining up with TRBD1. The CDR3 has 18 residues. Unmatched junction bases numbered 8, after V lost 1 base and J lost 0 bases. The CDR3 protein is CASSLGNRGLSNTGELFF. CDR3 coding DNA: TGTGCCAGCAGTTTAGGTAACAGGGGCTTATCGAACACCGGGGAGCTGTTTTTT.

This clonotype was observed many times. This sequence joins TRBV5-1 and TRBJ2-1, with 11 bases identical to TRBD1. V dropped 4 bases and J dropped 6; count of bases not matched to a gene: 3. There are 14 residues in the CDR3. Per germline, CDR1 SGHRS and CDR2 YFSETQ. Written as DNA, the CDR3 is TGCGCCAGCAGCAAAGGGACAGGGGGCAATGAGCAGTTCTTC. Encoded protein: CASSKGTGGNEQFF.

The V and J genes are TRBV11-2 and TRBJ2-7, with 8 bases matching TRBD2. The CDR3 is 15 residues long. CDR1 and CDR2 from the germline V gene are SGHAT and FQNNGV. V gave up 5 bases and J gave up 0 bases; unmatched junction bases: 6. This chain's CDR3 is CASSLGRVPSYEQYF. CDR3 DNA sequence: TGTGCCAGCAGCCTCGGGAGGGTCCCCTCCTACGAGCAGTACTTC.

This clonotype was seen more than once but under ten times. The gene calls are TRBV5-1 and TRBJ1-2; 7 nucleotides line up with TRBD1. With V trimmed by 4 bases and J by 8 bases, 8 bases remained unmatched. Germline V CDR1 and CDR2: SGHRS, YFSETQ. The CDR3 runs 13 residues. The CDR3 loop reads CASSPQGFGGYTF. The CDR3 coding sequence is TGCGCCAGCAGCCCACAGGGGTTTGGCGGCTACACCTTC.

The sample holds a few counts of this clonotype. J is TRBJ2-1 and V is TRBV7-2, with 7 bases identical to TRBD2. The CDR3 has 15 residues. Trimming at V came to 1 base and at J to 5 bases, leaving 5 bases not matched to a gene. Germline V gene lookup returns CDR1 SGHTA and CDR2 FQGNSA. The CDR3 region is CASSLGRTSDNEQFF. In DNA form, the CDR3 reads TGTGCCAGCAGCTTAGGGAGGACTAGTGACAATGAGCAGTTCTTC.

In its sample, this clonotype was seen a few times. The CDR3 nucleotides are TGTGCCAGCAGGGATATCACAGATACGCAGTATTTT. This encodes CASRDITDTQYF. The chain recombines TRBV12-3 or TRBV12-4 with TRBJ2-3; D gene unclear. V was cut by 6 bases and J by 2 bases, with 6 bases left in between. This CDR3 contains 12 residues.

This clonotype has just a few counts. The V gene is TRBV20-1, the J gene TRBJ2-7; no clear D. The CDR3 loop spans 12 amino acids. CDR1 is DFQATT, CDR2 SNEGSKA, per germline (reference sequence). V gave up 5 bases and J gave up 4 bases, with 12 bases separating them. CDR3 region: CSAGPDWYEQYF. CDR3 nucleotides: TGCAGTGCTGGACCTGACTGGTACGAGCAGTACTTC.

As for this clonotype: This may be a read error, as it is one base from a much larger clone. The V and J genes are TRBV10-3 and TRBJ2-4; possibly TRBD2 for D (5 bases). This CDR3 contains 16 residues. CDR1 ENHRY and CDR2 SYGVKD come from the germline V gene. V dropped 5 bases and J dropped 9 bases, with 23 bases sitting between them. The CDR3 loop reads CAISPNDSLGPPIQYF. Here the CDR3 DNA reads TGTGCCATCAGTCCCAACGACTCACTAGGACCCCCCATTCAGTACTTC.

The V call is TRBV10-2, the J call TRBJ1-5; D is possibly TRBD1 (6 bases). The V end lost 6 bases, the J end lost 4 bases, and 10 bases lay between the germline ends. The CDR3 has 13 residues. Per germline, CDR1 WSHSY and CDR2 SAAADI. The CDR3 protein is CASSPGQNQPQHF. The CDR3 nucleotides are TGCGCCAGCAGCCCCGGACAGAATCAGCCCCAGCATTTT.